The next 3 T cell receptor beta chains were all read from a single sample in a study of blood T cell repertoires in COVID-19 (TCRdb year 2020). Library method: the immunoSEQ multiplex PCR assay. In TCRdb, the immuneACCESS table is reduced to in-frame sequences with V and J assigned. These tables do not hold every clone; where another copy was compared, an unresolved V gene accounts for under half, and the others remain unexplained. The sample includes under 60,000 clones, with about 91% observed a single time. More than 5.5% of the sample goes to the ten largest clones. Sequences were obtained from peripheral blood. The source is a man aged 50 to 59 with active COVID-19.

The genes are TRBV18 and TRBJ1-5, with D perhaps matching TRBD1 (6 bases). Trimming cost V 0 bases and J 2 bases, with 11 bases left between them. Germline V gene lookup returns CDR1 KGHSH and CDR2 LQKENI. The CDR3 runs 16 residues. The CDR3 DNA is TGTGCCAGCTCACCACCGGGGACAAGCGGCAATCAGCCCCAGCATTTT. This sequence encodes CASSPPGTSGNQPQHF.

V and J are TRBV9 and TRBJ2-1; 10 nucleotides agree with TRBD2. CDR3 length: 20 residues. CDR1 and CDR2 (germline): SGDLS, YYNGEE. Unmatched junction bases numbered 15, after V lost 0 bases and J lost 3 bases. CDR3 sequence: CASSVGLAGDFLVGYNEQFF. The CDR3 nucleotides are TGTGCCAGCAGCGTAGGGCTAGCGGGAGATTTCTTGGTCGGCTACAATGAGCAGTTCTTC.

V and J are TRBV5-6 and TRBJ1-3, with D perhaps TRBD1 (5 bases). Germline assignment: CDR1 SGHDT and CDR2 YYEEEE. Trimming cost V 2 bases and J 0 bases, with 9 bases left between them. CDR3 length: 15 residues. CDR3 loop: CASSLGQYSGNTIYF. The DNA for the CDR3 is TGTGCCAGCAGCTTAGGACAATACTCTGGAAACACCATATATTTT.